Reported below is one T cell receptor beta chain. Its specificity is unknown. The authors made TCR beta libraries using UMI-labeled 5' RACE. TCRdb re-analyzed the 5' RACE reads; it lists each CDR3 protein once, without DNA. This table holds 4,500 to 6,000 distinct CDR3 sequences. The data stem from a study of human CD8 memory T cell subsets. Study-wide results and limits: Greater diversity in stem-like memory than precursor exhausted T cells was suggested by Chao1 estimates.

CDR1 and CDR2 from the germline V gene are SGHRS and YFSETQ. The CDR3 totals 12 residues. Sample: CD8+ effector memory T cells (TEM) sorted from PBMCs. As to subset: effector memory CD8 T cells, CCR7- CD45RO+ CD95+. This sequence originates from a human donor in good health. The chain recombines TRBV5-1 with TRBJ2-3. This CDR3 reads CASSLRPDTQYF.